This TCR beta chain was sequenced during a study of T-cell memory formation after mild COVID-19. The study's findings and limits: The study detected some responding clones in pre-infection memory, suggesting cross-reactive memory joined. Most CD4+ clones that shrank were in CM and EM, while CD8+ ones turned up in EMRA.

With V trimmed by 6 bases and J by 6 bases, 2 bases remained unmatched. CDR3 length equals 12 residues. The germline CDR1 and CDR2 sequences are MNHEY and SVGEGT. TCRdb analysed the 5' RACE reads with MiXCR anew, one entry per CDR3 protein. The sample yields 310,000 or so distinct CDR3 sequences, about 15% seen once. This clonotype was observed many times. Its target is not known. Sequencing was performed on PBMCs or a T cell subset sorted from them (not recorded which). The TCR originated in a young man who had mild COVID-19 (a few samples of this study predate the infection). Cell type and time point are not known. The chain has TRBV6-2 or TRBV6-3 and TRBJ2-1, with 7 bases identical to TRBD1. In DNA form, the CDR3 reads TGTGCCAGCAGCGACAGGGTCAATGAGCAGTTCTTC. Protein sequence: CASSDRVNEQFF.